This T cell receptor (beta chain) was captured by sequencing in a study of regulatory T cells in long-lasting Graves disease. CDR1 is LNHDA, CDR2 SQIVND, per germline (reference sequence). The ends were cut back, 7 bases at V and 4 bases at J, with 7 bases in the middle. This CDR3 contains 11 residues. iRepertoire HTBI primers and Arm-PCR of CDR3 regions built TCR beta libraries. TCRdb used MiXCR to reprocess the multiplex PCR reads, holding one entry per CDR3 protein. The profile shows 400,000 to 500,000 distinct CDR3 sequences, 20% to 25% of them singletons. Findings of the study overall: When disease was persistent, TRBV28, TRBJ1-2 and TRBJ2-5 were the favored segments. New patients shared about a thousand public clonotypes, fewer than the approximately 2,500 shared by persistent patients.

The sample's time point: persistent/refractory GD, antithyroid drugs over 5 years with positive TRAb. TCR sequences were obtained from RNA taken from PBMCs. This clonotype was counted between two and nine times. Its antigen is not identified. V is TRBV19 and J is TRBJ1-2, with D unresolved. The TCR was taken from a female donor with Graves disease. The input for sequencing was peripheral blood mononuclear cells (PBMCs), taken when the disease was refractory, from a patient treated with antithyroid drugs. The CDR3 loop is CASTNSYGYTF. In nucleotides, the CDR3 is TGTGCCAGTACCAACAGCTATGGCTACACCTTC.